These 26 T cell receptor beta chains came from one sample sequenced in a study of radiation and T cells in renal cell carcinoma. As for time point: blood 2 weeks post-SBRT. Documented treatment: 15 Gy SBRT to primary tumor, nephrectomy 4 weeks later. The repertoire was sequenced with immunoSEQ multiplex PCR; TCRdb's copy has only in-frame clones and lacks some. The data hold about 47,000 clones, with 75% to 90% observed a single time. The material sequenced was blood, taken from a patient whose treatment included radiotherapy and nephrectomy. The receptors were sampled from a woman in her 70s with renal cell carcinoma.

V is TRBV5-1 and J is TRBJ1-1, with D unresolved. From germline, CDR1 is SGHRS and CDR2 YFSETQ. Trimming left V 5 bases short and J 3 bases short, with 14 bases between. This CDR3 is built from 14 residues. The CDR3 region has the DNA TGCGCCAGCAGGGACGGTAGATTGGACACTGAAGCTTTCTTT. It encodes CASRDGRLDTEAFF.

The rearrangement links TRBV5-4 to TRBJ1-6, with a weak D call TRBD1 (5 bases). Per germline, CDR1 SGHNT and CDR2 YYREEE (reference sequence). This CDR3 spans 14 amino acids. Trimming shortened V by 4 bases and J by 6 bases, and 11 bases separated the two germline ends. The CDR3 protein is CASSRRDFNSPLHF. The DNA of the CDR3 is TGTGCCAGCAGCCGCCGGGACTTTAATTCACCCCTCCACTTT.

The rearrangement links TRBV5-4 to TRBJ2-3, with TRBD1 matching 9 bases. J was trimmed by 4 bases and V by 1 base; bases with no gene match: 7. The CDR3 has 16 residues. Germline V gives CDR1 SGHNT, CDR2 YYREEE (reference sequence). CDR3 coding DNA: TGTGCCAGCAGCTTGCCCCGACAGGGGGGATCAGATACGCAGTATTTT. It specifies CASSLPRQGGSDTQYF.

The J gene is TRBJ2-3, the V gene TRBV7-9; possibly TRBD1 for D (5 bases). The germline V gene has CDR1 SEHNR and CDR2 FQNEAQ (reference sequence). CDR3 length equals 12 residues. Trimming took 4 bases from V and 6 from J, leaving 8 bases between them. In DNA form, the CDR3 reads TGTGCCAGCAGCTCCAGGGTGGATACGCAGTATTTT. Translation: CASSSRVDTQYF.

The gene calls are TRBV7-9 and TRBJ2-4; TRBD1 is a possible D gene (6 bases). This CDR3 contains 16 residues. V dropped 4 bases and J dropped 0 bases, with 13 bases sitting between them. Germline CDR1 and CDR2: SEHNR and FQNEAQ (reference sequence). The CDR3 is CASSSRQDLAKNIQYF. Here the CDR3 DNA reads TGTGCCAGCAGCTCCCGACAGGATCTAGCCAAAAACATTCAGTACTTC.

The CDR3 coding sequence is TGTGCCAGCACACAGGGGCGTAATGAAAAACTGTTTTTT. The encoded protein is CASTQGRNEKLFF. This chain uses TRBV6-1 with TRBJ1-4; 7 nucleotides agree with TRBD1. Losses at the gene ends were 7 bases for V and 4 bases for J; bases not matched to a gene: 3. The CDR3 is 13 residues long. Per the germline V gene, CDR1 is MNHNS and CDR2 is SASEGT.

V gene TRBV5-6 combines with J gene TRBJ1-3; D unclear. There are 15 residues in the CDR3. Trimming pared 5 bases from V and 0 bases from J, leaving 12 bases between. From germline, CDR1 is SGHDT and CDR2 YYEEEE. The CDR3 region is CASSSLRNSGNTIYF. The CDR3 DNA is TGTGCCAGCAGTTCGTTGCGCAACTCTGGAAACACCATATATTTT.

V is TRBV9 and J is TRBJ1-3; TRBD1 might be the D (5 bases). V was cut by 3 bases and J by 0 bases, with 10 bases left in between. Germline V CDR1 and CDR2: SGDLS, YYNGEE. CDR3 length: 15 amino acids. The CDR3 DNA follows: TGTGCCAGCAGCGATGACAGAAACTCTGGAAACACCATATATTTT. Amino acids: CASSDDRNSGNTIYF.

This clone turned up a few times. The J gene is TRBJ2-3, the V gene TRBV4-3, with a possible D match to TRBD2 (5 bases). This CDR3 is 16 amino acids long. Per germline, CDR1 LGHNA and CDR2 YSLEER. Between the trimmed V and J ends, which lost 0 bases and 3 bases, there was a span of 13 bases. The chain's CDR3 is CASSQDPAVWTDTQYF. The CDR3 DNA reads as TGCGCCAGCAGCCAAGACCCAGCGGTTTGGACAGATACGCAGTATTTT.

The V call is TRBV6-5, the J call TRBJ2-1; D gene uncertain. V lost 0 bases, J lost 6 bases, and 9 bases lay in between. The CDR3 loop spans 14 amino acids. CDR1 and CDR2 from the germline V gene are MNHEY and SVGAGI. CDR3 in amino acids: CASSYSNPPNEQFF. The CDR3 coding sequence is TGTGCCAGCAGTTACTCGAATCCCCCCAATGAGCAGTTCTTC.

The V and J genes are TRBV5-1 and TRBJ2-3, with 7 nucleotides matching TRBD2. CDR1 is SGHRS, CDR2 YFSETQ, per germline. The CDR3 totals 15 residues. Trimming at V came to 4 bases and at J to 0 bases, leaving 5 bases not matched to a gene. The CDR3 DNA reads TGCGCCAGCAGCCGGAGCGGGGCTAGCACAGATACGCAGTATTTT. As protein: CASSRSGASTDTQYF.

J is TRBJ2-5 and V is TRBV18; tentative D call: TRBD2 (5 bases). CDR1 and CDR2 (germline): KGHSH, LQKENI. V lost 8 bases and J 0 bases, leaving 7 bases between the germline ends. This CDR3 has 12 residues. CDR3 in DNA: TGTGCCAGCACGACTAACCAAGAGACCCAGTACTTC. Protein product: CASTTNQETQYF.

V and J are TRBV23-1 and TRBJ1-5; 9 bases fit TRBD1. TRBV23-1 is reported as an ORF; its role is uncertain. The CDR3 contains 15 residues. Trimming cost V 8 bases and J 4 bases; bases outside gene matches: 9. The CDR3 coding sequence is TGCGCCAGCCGTGCGGGGACAGGGTATAATCAGCCCCAGCATTTT. Translation: CASRAGTGYNQPQHF.

This rearrangement joins TRBV18 to TRBJ2-5; D not certain. The CDR3 extends over 15 amino acids. The V end lost 3 bases, the J end lost 5 bases, and 16 bases lay between the germline ends. Germline V gene lookup returns CDR1 KGHSH and CDR2 LQKENI. This CDR3 reads CASSPLPARPETQYF. CDR3 nucleotides: TGTGCCAGCTCACCCTTGCCAGCCCGACCGGAGACCCAGTACTTC.

The V call is TRBV19, the J call TRBJ1-5; D not resolved. The CDR3 extends over 13 amino acids. V shed 3 bases and J shed 4 bases, with 7 bases lying between them. CDR1 is LNHDA and CDR2 is SQIVND in the germline V gene (reference sequence). The CDR3 DNA reads TGTGCCAGTAGTATGGATCCTAATCAGCCCCAGCATTTT. Translation: CASSMDPNQPQHF.

V usage is TRBV19 and J usage is TRBJ1-3; 8 bases agree with TRBD1. The J segment lost 3 bases and the V segment lost 8 bases, leaving 6 bases of the junction unmatched. Per the germline V gene, CDR1 is LNHDA and CDR2 is SQIVND (reference sequence). The CDR3 loop spans 14 amino acids. Here the CDR3 reads CASADRGGGNTIYF. DNA of the CDR3: TGTGCCAGTGCCGACAGGGGTGGTGGAAACACCATATATTTT.

This clone appeared once. The chain joins TRBV9 to TRBJ2-2, with D unclear. CDR1 SGDLS and CDR2 YYNGEE come from the germline V gene. V was trimmed by 2 bases and J by 1 base, leaving 9 bases between them. There are 15 residues in the CDR3. The CDR3 sequence is CASSVDGLNTGELFF. The CDR3 DNA reads TGTGCCAGCAGCGTGGACGGATTGAACACCGGGGAGCTGTTTTTT.

V gene TRBV5-1 combines with J gene TRBJ1-1; unclear D gene. Germline assignment: CDR1 SGHRS and CDR2 YFSETQ. This CDR3 comprises 16 residues. Between the trimmed V and J ends, which lost 4 bases and 4 bases, there was a span of 20 bases. The CDR3 reads CASSPTDGRRGTEAFF. The CDR3 nucleotides read TGCGCCAGCAGCCCCACGGACGGGAGACGAGGCACTGAAGCTTTCTTT.

The chain uses TRBV7-9 and TRBJ2-3; D is ambiguous. Germline assignment: CDR1 SEHNR and CDR2 FQNEAQ (reference sequence). V was clipped by 4 bases and J by 0 bases, with 11 bases between them. The CDR3 loop spans 15 amino acids. CDR3 in DNA: TGTGCCAGCAGCTCGTATGTGCAGAGCACAGATACGCAGTATTTT. Translating it yields CASSSYVQSTDTQYF.

The CDR3 loop is CASSSGLEADTQYF. Written as DNA, the CDR3 is TGTGCCAGCAGCTCAGGACTAGAGGCAGATACGCAGTATTTT. This chain connects TRBV6-5 to TRBJ2-3, with TRBD2 matching 7 bases. This CDR3 is 14 amino acids long. The germline gives CDR1 MNHEY, CDR2 SVGAGI. Trimming cost V 6 bases and J 4 bases; bases outside gene matches: 7.

The V gene is TRBV10-2, the J gene TRBJ1-1; D gene unclear. The CDR3 contains 12 residues. Per the germline V gene, CDR1 is WSHSY and CDR2 is SAAADI. V was clipped by 4 bases and J by 1 base, with 4 bases between them. CDR3: CASSVANTEAFF. The CDR3 coding sequence is TGCGCCAGCAGTGTTGCGAACACTGAAGCTTTCTTT.

V gene TRBV7-6 combines with J gene TRBJ2-7; 13 nucleotides match TRBD2. This CDR3 region has 16 residues. Trimming at V came to 5 bases and at J to 0 bases, leaving 4 bases not matched to a gene. CDR1 and CDR2 (germline): SGHVS, FNYEAQ. CDR3 bases: TGTGCCAGCAGCCCGGGACTAGCGGGAATCTCCTACGAGCAGTACTTC. This sequence encodes CASSPGLAGISYEQYF.

The genes are TRBV5-6 and TRBJ2-4, with D unresolved. Trimming cost V 0 bases and J 1 base, with 8 bases left between them. This CDR3 comprises 15 residues. CDR1 is SGHDT, CDR2 YYEEEE, per germline. CDR3 in amino acids: CASSLDPQAKNIQYF. The CDR3 nucleotides are TGTGCCAGCAGCTTGGATCCGCAGGCCAAAAACATTCAGTACTTC.

The rearrangement uses TRBV2 and TRBJ2-3, with TRBD1 matching over 9 bases. Unmatched junction bases numbered 6, after V lost 5 bases and J lost 3 bases. Germline assignment: CDR1 SNHLY and CDR2 FYNNEI. CDR3 size: 15 residues. The CDR3 coding sequence is TGTGCCAGCAGTTATGACAGGGGGAGAACAGATACGCAGTATTTT. It is translated as CASSYDRGRTDTQYF.

The V call is TRBV27, the J call TRBJ1-1; D not resolved. The CDR3 spans 13 residues. The germline V gene has CDR1 MNHEY and CDR2 SMNVEV (reference sequence). Trimming stripped 0 bases from V and 11 bases from J, with 13 bases between. CDR3 bases: TGTGCCAGCAGTTTATCCGGGAACCTTAATGCTTTCTTT. Translated: CASSLSGNLNAFF.

The sample holds one count of this clone. The V and J genes are TRBV27 and TRBJ1-5, with D perhaps TRBD1 (5 bases). Trimming left V 8 bases short and J 6 bases short, with 14 bases between. The CDR3 covers 13 residues. Per germline, CDR1 MNHEY and CDR2 SMNVEV (reference sequence). The CDR3 bases are TGTGCCAGCGGGTGGGGGAGAAGTCAGCCCCAGCATTTT. Protein product: CASGWGRSQPQHF.